The 9 T cell receptor beta chains reported below all come from one sample, sequenced in a study of human T cells and chemical hapten exposure. Each CDR3 protein gets one entry after TCRdb re-called the RACE reads with MiXCR. This table holds about 90,000 distinct CDR3 sequences, approximately 10% found once. Specified time point: patch test 3, about 24 weeks after DPC sensitization. The treatment: therapeutic diphenylcyclopropenone sensitization with weekly scalp DPC. The source was whole blood, collected in connection with sensitization to the hapten diphenylcyclopropenone (DPC). All receptors derive from a woman aged 25 to 39 with alopecia areata. Some clones in this sample may be carry-over from other donors' samples.

V gene TRBV7-9 combines with J gene TRBJ1-2; 7 positions agree with TRBD1. The germline gives CDR1 SEHNR, CDR2 FQNEAQ (reference sequence). The CDR3 contains 16 residues. Trimming removed 0 bases from V and 7 bases from J; junction bases left unmatched: 11. CDR3 sequence (DNA): TGTGCCAGCAGCTTAGCGGGACAGCCGATATTGGGTGGCTACACCTTC. It specifies CASSLAGQPILGGYTF.

This clonotype was picked up many times. This rearrangement joins TRBV14 to TRBJ1-2; D not resolved. CDR3 length equals 16 residues. Trimming stripped 0 bases from V and 3 bases from J, with 14 bases between. Per the germline V gene, CDR1 is SGHDN and CDR2 is FVKESK. The CDR3 spells CASSQDPDGDHYGYTF. CDR3 bases: TGTGCCAGCAGCCAAGACCCTGACGGTGATCACTATGGCTACACCTTC.

The genes are TRBV6-1 and TRBJ2-5; possibly TRBD2 for D (5 bases). V was shortened by 3 bases and J by 2 bases, with 7 bases between the two germline ends. In germline, CDR1 is MNHNS, CDR2 SASEGT. There are 13 residues in the CDR3. The CDR3 nucleotides are TGTGCCAGCAGTGATACGGGGCAAGAGACCCAGTACTTC. Encoded protein: CASSDTGQETQYF.

This clonotype showed up many times. The genes are TRBV28 and TRBJ1-2, with D perhaps matching TRBD1 (6 bases). Trimming cost V 6 bases and J 4 bases, with 21 bases left between them. The CDR3 contains 16 residues. Per the germline V gene, CDR1 is MDHEN and CDR2 is SYDVKM. This chain's CDR3 is CASSYPPGEVSYGYTF. The CDR3 nucleotides read TGTGCCAGCAGCTACCCTCCAGGGGAAGTTAGCTATGGCTACACCTTC.

In its sample, this clonotype was seen a few times. The chain is built from TRBV24-1 and TRBJ2-1; possible D gene TRBD1, 6 bases. The CDR3 sequence is 14 residues long. Germline V gene data show CDR1 as KGHDR and CDR2 as SFDVKD. V was shortened by 10 bases and J by 0 bases, with 12 bases between the two germline ends. The CDR3 loop reads CATTQGSSYNEQFF. The CDR3 DNA follows: TGTGCCACGACACAGGGCAGCTCCTACAATGAGCAGTTCTTC.

This clonotype turned up a few times. This rearrangement joins TRBV29-1 to TRBJ2-3; D might be TRBD2 (6 bases). Trimming took 6 bases from V and 2 from J, leaving 12 bases between them. The length of the CDR3 is 13 residues. Germline V lookup: CDR1 SQVTM, CDR2 ANQGSEA. CDR3 in amino acids: CSVARDFTDTQYF. In DNA, the CDR3 is TGCAGCGTGGCGCGGGACTTCACAGATACGCAGTATTTT.

This clonotype has at least ten counts. The chain links TRBV6-2 or TRBV6-3 to TRBJ2-7; either TRBD1 or TRBD2 may supply D (5 bases each). Germline V gives CDR1 MNHEY, CDR2 SVGEGT. The germline V and J ends were trimmed by 2 bases and 0 bases, with 8 bases remaining between them. This CDR3 contains 14 residues. CDR3 nucleotide sequence: TGTGCCAGCAGTTACGGGACGGACTCCTACGAGCAGTACTTC. It is translated as CASSYGTDSYEQYF.

The chain couples TRBV7-2 to TRBJ2-7; 13 bases map to TRBD2. J was trimmed by 3 bases and V by 5 bases; bases with no gene match: 10. This CDR3 comprises 17 residues. From germline, CDR1 is SGHTA and CDR2 FQGNSA. As DNA, the CDR3 is TGTGCCAGCAGCCTCCAAACTAGCGGGAGGGTTGGCTACGAGCAGTACTTC. Its protein is CASSLQTSGRVGYEQYF.

This clonotype was seen many times. The chain joins TRBV18 to TRBJ1-1; no clear D gene. Germline CDR1 is KGHSH and CDR2 is LQKENI. The CDR3 has 15 residues. Trimming removed 0 bases at V and 1 base at J, with 9 bases between. CDR3 nucleotides: TGTGCCAGCTCACCACCGGCAGACACGAACACTGAAGCTTTCTTT. It yields the protein CASSPPADTNTEAFF.